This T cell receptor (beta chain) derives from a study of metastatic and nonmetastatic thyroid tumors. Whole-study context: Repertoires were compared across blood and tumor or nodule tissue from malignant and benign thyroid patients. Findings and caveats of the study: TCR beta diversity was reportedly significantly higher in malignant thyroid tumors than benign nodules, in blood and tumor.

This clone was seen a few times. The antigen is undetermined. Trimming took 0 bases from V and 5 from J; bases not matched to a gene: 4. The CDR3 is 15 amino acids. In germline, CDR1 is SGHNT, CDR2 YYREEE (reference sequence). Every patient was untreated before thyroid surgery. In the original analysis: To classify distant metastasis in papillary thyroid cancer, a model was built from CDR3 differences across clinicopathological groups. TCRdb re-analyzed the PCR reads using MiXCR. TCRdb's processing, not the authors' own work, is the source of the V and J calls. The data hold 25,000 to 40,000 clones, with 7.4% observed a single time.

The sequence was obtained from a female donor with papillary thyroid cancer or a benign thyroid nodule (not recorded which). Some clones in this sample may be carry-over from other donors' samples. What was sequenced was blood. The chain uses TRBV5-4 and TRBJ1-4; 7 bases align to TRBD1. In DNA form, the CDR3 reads TGTGCCAGCAGCTTGGAGGGGACAGTGAATGAAAAACTGTTTTTT. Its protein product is CASSLEGTVNEKLFF.